The sequence of this T cell receptor (beta chain) was determined in a study of early T cells in non-severe SARS-CoV-2 infection. About the research overall: With bulk RNA from unsorted whole blood as input, sequencing yielded unpaired chains.

Individual cDNA molecules received unique molecular identifiers. TCRdb redid the calling of the 5' RACE reads with MiXCR, one entry per CDR3 protein. The sample yields around 64,000 distinct CDR3 sequences, roughly an eighth seen once. Whole-study findings and limits: CD4 and private specificities were missed by VDJdb matching, which favored anti-spike CD8 responses.

To note about this clonotype: No antigen is known for it.

From germline, CDR1 is SEHNR and CDR2 FQNEAQ (reference sequence). V gave up 2 bases and J gave up 6 bases; unmatched junction bases: 3. This CDR3 has 14 amino acids. Sequenced here: whole blood, sampled at baseline. This clonotype was sampled from an adult who was a healthcare worker with PCR-confirmed SARS-CoV-2 infection or an uninfected control (not recorded which). The chain couples TRBV7-9 to TRBJ2-1; 8 bases match TRBD2. CDR3 amino acids: CASSLSLAANEQFF. CDR3 nucleotide sequence: TGTGCCAGCAGCTTATCACTAGCGGCCAATGAGCAGTTCTTC.